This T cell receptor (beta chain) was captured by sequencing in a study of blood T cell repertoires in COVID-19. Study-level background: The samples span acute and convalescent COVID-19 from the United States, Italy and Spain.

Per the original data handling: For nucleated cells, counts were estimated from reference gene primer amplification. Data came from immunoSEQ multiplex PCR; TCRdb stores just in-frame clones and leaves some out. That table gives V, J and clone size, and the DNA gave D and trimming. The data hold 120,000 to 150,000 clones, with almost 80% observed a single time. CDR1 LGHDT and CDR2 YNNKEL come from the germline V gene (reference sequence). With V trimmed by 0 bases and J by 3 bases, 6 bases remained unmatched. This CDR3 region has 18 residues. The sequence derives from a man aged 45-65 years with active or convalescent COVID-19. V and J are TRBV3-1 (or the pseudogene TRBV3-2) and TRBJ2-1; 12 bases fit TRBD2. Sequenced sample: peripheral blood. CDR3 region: CASSQDQLAGGFYNEQFF. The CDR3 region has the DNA TGTGCCAGCAGCCAAGATCAACTAGCGGGAGGCTTCTACAATGAGCAGTTCTTC.